A selection of T cell receptor beta chains follows, all from one sample in a study of T cells in Graves' hyperthyroidism and ophthalmopathy. A single record per CDR3 protein comes from TCRdb applying MiXCR to the multiplex PCR reads. The sample shows roughly 240,000 distinct CDR3 sequences, 24% of them seen only once. The specimen sequenced was blood. These TCRs come from a woman between 35 and 50 years old with Graves' ophthalmopathy. CDR3s include the opening cysteine and the closing phenylalanine or tryptophan. D genes are given only for firm matches. Some rows mark clone size as missing; the rest say once, few, many or name a class of expanded clone.

NA | TRBJ2-7 | TRBV3-1 | many | CASSQQTDMAYEQYF | TGTGCCAGCAGCCAACAGACAGATATGGCCTACGAGCAGTACTTC
NA | TRBJ1-2 | TRBV27 | NA | CASSTNGDGYTF | TGTGCCAGCAGTACAAACGGGGATGGCTACACCTTC
TRBD1 | TRBJ2-5 | TRBV28 | many | CASSFTGGRETQYF | TGTGCCAGCAGTTTTACAGGGGGCCGGGAGACCCAGTACTTC
NA | TRBJ1-1 | TRBV28 | many | CASSLWPGAVEAFF | TGTGCCAGCAGTTTATGGCCGGGGGCGGTTGAAGCTTTCTTT
NA | TRBJ2-2 | TRBV12-3/TRBV12-4 | many | CASSLRGAGGELFF | TGTGCCAGCAGTTTGAGGGGGGCTGGCGGGGAGCTGTTTTTT
TRBD2 | TRBJ2-2 | TRBV3-1 | many | CASSPPTSGNGELFF | TGTGCCAGCAGCCCCCCGACTAGCGGTAACGGGGAGCTGTTTTTT
NA | TRBJ2-5 | TRBV6-7 | few | CASSYSRQIQETQYF | TGTGCCAGCAGTTACTCGAGGCAGATCCAAGAGACCCAGTACTTC
NA | TRBJ2-5 | TRBV4-1 | many | CASSQDGPGDKGRGEWSRETQYF | TGCGCCAGCAGCCAAGATGGCCCGGGGGACAAAGGTCGGGGAGAGTGGTCAAGAGAGACCCAGTACTTC
NA | TRBJ1-5 | TRBV6-2/TRBV6-3 | few | CASSLTTEGQPQHF | TGTGCCAGCAGCTTGACGACAGAAGGTCAGCCCCAGCATTTT
TRBD2 | TRBJ2-7 | TRBV12-3/TRBV12-4 | NA | CASNPSGRAYEQYF | TGTGCCAGCAACCCAAGCGGGAGGGCCTACGAGCAGTACTTC
NA | TRBJ2-2 | TRBV3-1 | many | CASSQGMGGELFF | TGTGCCAGCAGCCAAGGAATGGGGGGGGAGCTGTTTTTT
NA | TRBJ2-7 | TRBV5-1 | many | CASSFSGHEQYF | TGCGCCAGCAGCTTTTCGGGCCACGAGCAGTACTTC
TRBD1 | TRBJ1-3 | TRBV28 | many | CASSTIRQGAGNTIYF | TGTGCCAGCAGTACCATCCGACAGGGGGCTGGAAACACCATATATTTT
NA | TRBJ1-1 | TRBV10-2 | many | CASSDVGQEAFF | TGCGCCAGCAGTGATGTAGGACAAGAAGCTTTCTTT
NA | TRBJ2-7 | TRBV11-2 | many | CASSLIAYEQYF | TGTGCCAGCAGCTTAATTGCCTACGAGCAGTACTTC
NA | TRBJ1-2 | TRBV19 | many | CASSTYEDGGYTF | TGTGCCAGTAGTACATACGAAGATGGGGGCTACACCTTC
TRBD1 | TRBJ2-7 | TRBV20-1 | NA | CSARALGTGADYEQYF | TGCAGTGCTAGAGCCCTGGGGACAGGGGCGGACTACGAGCAGTACTTC
NA | TRBJ2-3 | TRBV7-2 | many | CASTPTADTQYF | TGTGCCAGCACCCCCACGGCAGATACGCAGTATTTT
TRBD1 | TRBJ2-7 | TRBV7-8 | many | CASSLAPLGTGRVYEQYF | TGTGCCAGCAGCTTAGCGCCCCTCGGGACAGGGCGTGTTTACGAGCAGTACTTC
NA | TRBJ1-1 | TRBV20-1 | many | CSALRKFMNTEAFF | TGCAGTGCACTCCGTAAGTTCATGAACACTGAAGCTTTCTTT
TRBD1 | TRBJ1-5 | TRBV15 | NA | CATSSRQGANQPQHF | TGTGCCACCAGCTCCCGACAGGGGGCGAATCAGCCCCAGCATTTT
NA | TRBJ1-5 | TRBV11-2 | many | CASSLDLGVGPQHF | TGTGCCAGCAGCTTAGATCTTGGGGTAGGGCCCCAGCATTTT
NA | TRBJ2-5 | TRBV2 | once | CASSVSFFQETQYF | TGTGCCAGCAGTGTTTCTTTTTTCCAAGAGACCCAGTACTTC
TRBD2 | TRBJ2-5 | TRBV5-1 | many | CASRYSLAGGGQETQYF | TGCGCCAGCAGATACTCCCTAGCGGGAGGAGGGCAAGAGACCCAGTACTTC
TRBD2 | TRBJ2-2 | TRBV2 | many | CASSVGLAGAGELFF | TGTGCCAGCAGTGTGGGACTAGCGGGAGCCGGGGAGCTGTTTTTT
TRBD1 | TRBJ1-6 | TRBV6-1 | many | CASRDRAKLSPLHF | TGTGCCAGCAGAGACAGGGCGAAATTGTCACCCCTCCACTTT
NA | TRBJ2-5 | TRBV14 | NA | CASSQVSLLETQYF | TGTGCCAGCAGCCAAGTATCACTATTAGAGACCCAGTACTTC
TRBD1 | TRBJ2-2 | TRBV12-3/TRBV12-4 | many | CASSLEGQGAGELFF | TGTGCCAGCAGTCTCGAGGGACAGGGCGCCGGGGAGCTGTTTTTT
NA | TRBJ1-1 | TRBV27 | many | CASRGGRGAFF | TGTGCCAGCAGGGGGGGGAGAGGAGCTTTCTTT
NA | TRBJ2-7 | TRBV6-1 | many | CASSEPGRSTEQYF | TGTGCCAGCAGTGAACCTGGACGGAGCACCGAGCAGTACTTC
NA | TRBJ1-5 | TRBV20-1 | many | CSARDARASQPQHF | TGCAGTGCTAGAGATGCCAGGGCTAGTCAGCCCCAGCATTTT
TRBD2 | TRBJ2-7 | TRBV30 | many | CAWRGPGGGLAATFYEQYF | TGTGCCTGGAGAGGCCCTGGAGGTGGACTAGCGGCCACTTTCTACGAGCAGTACTTC
NA | TRBJ2-7 | TRBV6-4 | NA | CASSDSTGTLSEQYF | TGTGCCAGCAGTGACTCCACCGGGACCCTTAGCGAGCAGTACTTC
TRBD2 | TRBJ2-5 | TRBV28 | NA | CASSYGTNYQETQYF | TGTGCCAGCAGCTATGGGACTAACTACCAAGAGACCCAGTACTTC
TRBD1 | TRBJ2-3 | TRBV20-1 | many | CSADRRTGRTDTQYF | TGCAGTGCCGACAGGAGGACAGGGCGAACAGATACGCAGTATTTT
NA | TRBJ2-2 | TRBV20-1 | many | CSARSNYLGELFF | TGCAGTGCTCGTTCTAACTATCTAGGGGAGCTGTTTTTT
TRBD1 | TRBJ1-1 | TRBV2 | many | CASSGDSVMNTEAFF | TGTGCCAGCAGTGGGGACAGTGTAATGAACACTGAAGCTTTCTTT
TRBD1 | TRBJ1-1 | TRBV20-1 | NA | CSAPGGQLNTEAFF | TGCAGTGCCCCAGGGGGACAGCTGAACACTGAAGCTTTCTTT
NA | TRBJ1-5 | TRBV20-1 | many | CSAPEGGTNQPQHF | TGCAGTGCTCCAGAGGGGGGAACTAATCAGCCCCAGCATTTT
TRBD1 | TRBJ2-7 | TRBV24-1 | NA | CATSEPDRDEQYF | TGTGCCACCAGTGAACCTGACAGGGACGAGCAGTACTTC
NA | TRBJ2-5 | TRBV6-5 | many | CASSLGVGKETQYF | TGTGCCAGCTCACTGGGGGTAGGGAAAGAGACCCAGTACTTC